The 2 T cell receptor beta chains in this list originate from one sample, sequenced in a study of human T cells and chemical hapten exposure (dated by TCRdb to about 2021). Library preparation employed RACE. TCRdb lists the instrument as NextSeq 500. TCRdb reworked the public reads: Q25 trimming with fastp, MiXCR clone assembly, productive beta chains retained. For every CDR3 protein sequence, its rows merge into one entry that carries the most common genes and DNA. A total of around 69,000 distinct CDR3 sequences appear in this sample, 9.8% of them only once. The ten top clones hold less than 4% of the sample. What the time point label conveys for this sample: patch test 1, 2 weeks after DPC sensitization. The meaning of the sample's treatment or condition label: therapeutic diphenylcyclopropenone sensitization with weekly scalp DPC. The sequenced sample was whole blood, obtained in connection with sensitization to the hapten diphenylcyclopropenone (DPC). The receptors shown here come from a woman aged 35 to 49 with alopecia areata. Some clones in this sample may be carry-over from other donors' samples.

The chain recombines TRBV19 with TRBJ2-7; the D gene is possibly TRBD1 (6 bases). The CDR3 is 15 residues long. The germline V and J ends were trimmed by 6 bases and 0 bases, with 15 bases remaining between them. Germline CDR1 reads LNHDA; CDR2 reads SQIVND (reference sequence). The CDR3 spells CASRRSQGTSYEQYF. CDR3 bases: TGTGCCAGTAGGAGATCTCAGGGGACCTCCTACGAGCAGTACTTC.

This clonotype was seen only a few times. The genes are TRBV7-2 and TRBJ1-2; possible D gene TRBD1, 6 bases. This CDR3 is built from 16 residues. Trimming removed 8 bases at V and 0 bases at J, with 19 bases between. Germline lookup yields CDR1 SGHTA and CDR2 FQGNSA. CDR3 loop: CASFRTPQGANYGYTF. Here the CDR3 DNA reads TGTGCCAGCTTCCGCACCCCACAGGGAGCTAACTATGGCTACACCTTC.